The rows below give T cell receptor beta chains drawn from one sample of a study of post-analysis software for immune sequencing data. TCRdb analysed the PCR reads with MiXCR anew, one entry per CDR3 protein. The sample contains about 810,000 distinct CDR3 sequences, around 50% of which appear only once. Sequencing was performed on blood. These receptors originate from a girl aged 5-17 years with multiple sclerosis. Each CDR3 is given with its conserved first and last residue. The D gene is left open where the match is weak. Where a row states a size, it is once, few, many or the class of an expanded clone; other rows omit it.

J | V | length | size | D | CDR3 | DNA
TRBJ1-4 | TRBV2 | 15 | NA | TRBD1 | CASSEGSGQYEKRFF | TGTGCCAGCAGTGAAGGCTCGGGACAGTATGAAAAACGGTTTTTT
TRBJ1-1 | TRBV29-1 | 13 | NA | NA | CSVSRQLNTEAFF | TGCAGCGTCTCAAGACAATTGAACACTGAAGCTTTCTTT
TRBJ2-1 | TRBV20-1 | 15 | few | NA | CSASPPGRSYNEQFF | TGCAGTGCTAGCCCACCGGGTCGGTCCTACAATGAGCAGTTCTTC
TRBJ1-2 | TRBV20-1 | 14 | NA | NA | CSASPSRSNYGYTF | TGCAGTGCTAGCCCCTCACGGTCCAACTATGGCTACACCTTC
TRBJ2-1 | TRBV7-8 | 13 | NA | TRBD2 | CASEAGGYNEQFF | TGTGCCAGCGAAGCGGGAGGGTACAATGAGCAGTTCTTC
TRBJ1-5 | TRBV20-1 | 12 | few | NA | CSARETSGPWHF | TGCAGTGCTAGGGAAACGTCAGGGCCCTGGCATTTT
TRBJ2-3 | TRBV7-8 | 16 | few | NA | CASSLGLGGSTDTQYF | TGTGCCAGCAGCTTAGGTTTGGGCGGAAGCACAGATACGCAGTATTTT
TRBJ2-5 | TRBV4-3 | 14 | NA | NA | CASSPQANQETQYF | TGCGCCAGCAGCCCTCAGGCGAACCAAGAGACCCAGTACTTC
TRBJ2-1 | TRBV20-1 | 15 | NA | TRBD2 | CSARPSGGVYNEQFF | TGCAGTGCTAGACCTAGCGGGGGGGTATACAATGAGCAGTTCTTC
TRBJ2-5 | TRBV4-2 | 17 | NA | NA | CASSQEEAGRYQETQYF | TGTGCCAGCAGCCAAGAAGAAGCGGGCAGGTACCAAGAGACCCAGTACTTC
TRBJ2-7 | TRBV29-1 | 14 | NA | TRBD2 | CSVEAHSLAGERYF | TGCAGCGTTGAAGCCCATTCTTTAGCGGGGGAGCGGTACTTC
TRBJ2-5 | TRBV2 | 17 | NA | TRBD1 | CASRQTPTGGSWETQYF | TGTGCCAGCAGACAGACTCCTACAGGGGGCAGTTGGGAGACCCAGTACTTC
TRBJ1-5 | TRBV2 | 15 | once | NA | CASSEEGGAGQPQHF | TGTGCCAGCAGTGAGGAGGGGGGGGCCGGCCAGCCCCAGCATTTT
TRBJ2-4 | TRBV6-6 | 16 | few | TRBD2 | CASSPGGWGAKNIQYF | TGTGCCAGCAGTCCCGGGGGGTGGGGAGCCAAAAACATTCAGTACTTC
TRBJ2-7 | TRBV15 | 16 | few | TRBD1 | CATSRDRGTGDYEQYF | TGTGCCACCAGCAGAGATAGGGGGACAGGGGACTACGAGCAGTACTTC
TRBJ2-6 | TRBV5-1 | 15 | NA | NA | CASSHTGTGANVLTF | TGCGCCAGCAGCCACACAGGGACCGGGGCCAACGTCCTGACTTTC
TRBJ2-5 | TRBV29-1 | 13 | few | NA | CSVAKTRGETQYF | TGCAGCGTTGCAAAGACTAGAGGAGAGACCCAGTACTTC
TRBJ1-5 | TRBV20-1 | 16 | once | NA | CSAREGRPGGNQPQHF | TGCAGTGCTAGAGAGGGGCGCCCCGGGGGGAATCAGCCCCAGCATTTT
TRBJ1-2 | TRBV29-1 | 14 | few | NA | CSADPLGGVYGYTF | TGCAGCGCGGACCCCCTCGGAGGAGTCTATGGCTACACCTTC
TRBJ1-1 | TRBV15 | 13 | NA | NA | CATSREREIEAFF | TGTGCCACCAGCAGAGAACGGGAGATTGAAGCTTTCTTT
TRBJ2-1 | TRBV12-3/TRBV12-4 | 16 | NA | NA | CASSLGGAQGHNEQFF | TGTGCCAGCAGTTTAGGGGGCGCCCAGGGTCACAATGAGCAGTTCTTC
TRBJ2-1 | TRBV2 | 17 | NA | TRBD2 | CASSARPGLAVDNEQFF | TGTGCCAGCAGTGCGCGGCCGGGACTAGCGGTCGACAATGAGCAGTTCTTC
TRBJ1-2 | TRBV6-6 | 14 | NA | TRBD1 | CASSLLTGTYGYTF | TGTGCCAGCAGCCTACTGACAGGGACCTATGGCTACACCTTC
TRBJ2-3 | TRBV12-5 | 13 | NA | NA | CASGVQGADTQYF | TGTGCTAGTGGTGTACAGGGCGCAGATACGCAGTATTTT
TRBJ1-2 | TRBV29-1 | 11 | once | NA | CSVLTVHGYTF | TGCAGCGTCTTGACAGTTCATGGCTACACCTTC
TRBJ2-6 | TRBV5-1 | 18 | NA | TRBD1 | CASSLVMGQGSGANVLTF | TGCGCCAGCAGCTTGGTAATGGGACAGGGTTCTGGGGCCAACGTCCTGACTTTC
TRBJ2-7 | TRBV15 | 14 | once | TRBD2 | CATSRVTSGYEQYF | TGTGCCACCAGCAGAGTTACTAGCGGCTACGAGCAGTACTTC
TRBJ1-1 | TRBV27 | 11 | NA | NA | CASSGGVRAFF | TGTGCCAGCAGTGGGGGAGTTCGAGCTTTCTTT
TRBJ2-1 | TRBV7-2 | 16 | NA | TRBD2 | CASSRRVAGGQDEQFF | TGTGCCAGCAGCCGTAGAGTAGCGGGGGGGCAAGACGAGCAGTTCTTC
TRBJ2-5 | TRBV5-1 | 17 | NA | TRBD2 | CASRSPGTSGFQETQYF | TGCGCCAGCAGGTCGCCCGGGACTAGCGGCTTTCAAGAGACCCAGTACTTC
TRBJ2-5 | TRBV12-3/TRBV12-4 | 16 | NA | NA | CASRRGGSGRGEAQYF | TGTGCCAGCAGGCGAGGTGGTTCGGGGCGAGGGGAGGCCCAGTACTTC
TRBJ2-5 | TRBV24-1 | 15 | few | TRBD1 | CATSDPGQGQETQYF | TGTGCCACCAGTGATCCGGGACAGGGCCAAGAGACCCAGTACTTC
TRBJ2-5 | TRBV20-1 | 13 | NA | NA | CSARSRGQETQYF | TGCAGTGCTAGAAGCAGGGGCCAAGAGACCCAGTACTTC
TRBJ1-5 | TRBV3-1 | 14 | NA | NA | CASSPRGGQQPQHF | TGTGCCAGCAGCCCCCGGGGGGGCCAGCAGCCCCAGCATTTT
TRBJ1-5 | TRBV10-3 | 18 | NA | TRBD1 | CAISDSGQGILGNQPQHF | TGTGCCATCAGTGACTCGGGACAGGGGATCTTAGGCAATCAGCCCCAGCATTTT
TRBJ2-7 | TRBV20-1 | 13 | few | NA | CSATPSISYEQYF | TGCAGTGCTACGCCGTCAATCTCCTACGAGCAGTACTTC
TRBJ2-3 | TRBV2 | 11 | NA | NA | CASQHTDTQYF | TGTGCCAGCCAGCACACAGATACGCAGTATTTT
TRBJ2-5 | TRBV18 | 16 | NA | TRBD1 | CASSPYAERQGREQYF | TGTGCCAGCTCACCTTACGCGGAGAGACAGGGAAGGGAGCAGTACTTC
TRBJ2-1 | TRBV7-9 | 15 | many | NA | CASSLGVGTYNEQFF | TGTGCCAGCAGCTTGGGTGTAGGAACCTACAATGAGCAGTTCTTC
TRBJ2-4 | TRBV20-1 | 14 | few | NA | CSAELAGTKNIQYF | TGCAGTGCTGAATTAGCAGGGACCAAAAACATTCAGTACTTC
TRBJ2-7 | TRBV3-1 | 18 | NA | NA | CASSQSRTGTPGFYEQYF | TGTGCCAGCAGCCAATCCAGGACCGGGACGCCCGGATTCTACGAGCAGTACTTC
TRBJ2-7 | TRBV10-3 | 17 | few | NA | CAISSRDAVVSYYEQYF | TGTGCCATCAGTTCCCGGGATGCCGTTGTAAGTTACTACGAGCAGTACTTC
TRBJ2-3 | TRBV20-1 | 15 | NA | NA | CSASPGGAPTDTQYF | TGCAGTGCTAGCCCCGGCGGGGCTCCCACAGATACGCAGTATTTT
TRBJ2-7 | TRBV3-1 | 15 | NA | TRBD1 | CASSQEDRRSYEQYF | TGTGCCAGCAGCCAGGAGGACAGGAGGAGCTACGAGCAGTACTTC
TRBJ2-6 | TRBV29-1 | 16 | NA | NA | CSASGTALSGANVLTF | TGCAGCGCATCCGGGACGGCCCTCTCTGGGGCCAACGTCCTGACTTTC
TRBJ2-6 | TRBV6-2/TRBV6-3 | 16 | NA | TRBD1 | CASSFNRGPGANVLTF | TGTGCCAGCAGTTTTAACAGGGGGCCTGGGGCCAACGTCCTGACTTTC
TRBJ2-7 | TRBV6-1 | 15 | once | NA | CASSEVSARVGEQYF | TGTGCCAGCAGTGAAGTAAGCGCCAGGGTAGGCGAGCAGTACTTC
TRBJ1-5 | TRBV4-1 | 16 | NA | NA | CASSQELRTVNQPQHF | TGCGCCAGCAGCCAAGAATTGAGAACAGTCAATCAGCCCCAGCATTTT
TRBJ2-7 | TRBV7-9 | 13 | few | NA | CASSQQVGYEQYF | TGTGCCAGCAGCCAGCAGGTCGGGTACGAGCAGTACTTC
TRBJ2-7 | TRBV6-5 | 18 | NA | NA | CASSYSPFGTAGHNEQYF | TGTGCCAGCAGTTACTCCCCCTTTGGAACGGCGGGACACAACGAGCAGTACTTC
TRBJ2-7 | TRBV5-1 | 14 | NA | NA | CASSPSQITYEQYF | TGCGCCAGCAGCCCTTCACAGATCACCTACGAGCAGTACTTC
TRBJ2-4 | TRBV14 | 16 | NA | NA | CASSQETGLAKNIQYF | TGTGCCAGCAGCCAAGAAACAGGACTAGCCAAAAACATTCAGTACTTC
TRBJ1-5 | TRBV18 | 15 | once | NA | CASAIGAHSNQPQHF | TGTGCCAGCGCCATCGGGGCGCATAGCAATCAGCCCCAGCATTTT
TRBJ2-1 | TRBV5-5 | 15 | once | NA | CASSRPRAPRDEQFF | TGTGCCAGCAGCCGTCCACGGGCCCCTAGGGATGAGCAGTTCTTC